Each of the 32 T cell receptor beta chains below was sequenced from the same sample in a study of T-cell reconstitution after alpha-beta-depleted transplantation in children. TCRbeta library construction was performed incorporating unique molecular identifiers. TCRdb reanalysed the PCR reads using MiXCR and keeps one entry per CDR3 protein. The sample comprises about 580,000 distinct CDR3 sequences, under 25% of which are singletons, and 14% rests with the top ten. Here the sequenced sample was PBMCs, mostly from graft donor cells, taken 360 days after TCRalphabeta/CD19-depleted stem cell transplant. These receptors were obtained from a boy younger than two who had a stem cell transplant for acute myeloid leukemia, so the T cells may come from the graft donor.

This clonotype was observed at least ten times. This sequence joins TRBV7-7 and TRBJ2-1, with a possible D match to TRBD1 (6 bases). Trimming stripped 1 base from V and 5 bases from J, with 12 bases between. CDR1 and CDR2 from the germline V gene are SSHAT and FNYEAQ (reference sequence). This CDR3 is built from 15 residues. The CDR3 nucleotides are TGTGCCAGCAGCTTAGGCCGACAGGCTGACAATGAGCAGTTCTTC. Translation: CASSLGRQADNEQFF.

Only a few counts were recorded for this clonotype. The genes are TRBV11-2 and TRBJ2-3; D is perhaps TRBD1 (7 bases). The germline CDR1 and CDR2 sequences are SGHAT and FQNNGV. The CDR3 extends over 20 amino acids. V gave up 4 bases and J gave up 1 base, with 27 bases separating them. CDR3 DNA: TGTGCCAGCAGCTCTCCGGGGGACCATTCGACAGGGCTCCGCACAGATACGCAGTATTTT. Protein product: CASSSPGDHSTGLRTDTQYF. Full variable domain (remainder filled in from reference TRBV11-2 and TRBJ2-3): EAGVAQSPRYKIIEKRQSVAFWCNPISGHATLYWYQQILGQGPKLLIQFQNNGVVDDSQLPKDRFSAERLKGVDSTLKIQPAKLEDSAVYLCASSSPGDHSTGLRTDTQYFGPGTRLTVL.

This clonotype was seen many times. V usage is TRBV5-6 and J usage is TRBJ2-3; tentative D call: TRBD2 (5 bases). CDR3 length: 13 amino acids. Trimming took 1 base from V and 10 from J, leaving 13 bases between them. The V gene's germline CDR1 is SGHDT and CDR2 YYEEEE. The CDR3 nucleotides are TGTGCCAGCAGCTTGACCCGGGGTGGATCGCAGTATTTT. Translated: CASSLTRGGSQYF.

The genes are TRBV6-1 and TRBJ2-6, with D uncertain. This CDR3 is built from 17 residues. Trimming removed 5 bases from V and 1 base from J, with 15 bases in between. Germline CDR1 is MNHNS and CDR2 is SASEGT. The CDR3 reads CASSTTSRSSGANVLTF. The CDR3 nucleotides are TGTGCCAGCAGTACCACCTCCAGGAGTTCTGGGGCCAACGTCCTGACTTTC.

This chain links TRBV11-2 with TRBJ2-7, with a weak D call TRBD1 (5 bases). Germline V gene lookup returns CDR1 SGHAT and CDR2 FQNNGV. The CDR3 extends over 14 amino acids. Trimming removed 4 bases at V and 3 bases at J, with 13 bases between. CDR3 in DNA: TGTGCCAGCAGCTATTCGACAGATTACTACGAGCAGTACTTC. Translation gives CASSYSTDYYEQYF.

The CDR3 spells CAISEAGFEYEQYV. In nucleotides, the CDR3 is TGTGCCATCAGTGAAGCGGGGTTCGAGTACGAGCAGTACGTC. The V and J genes are TRBV10-3 and TRBJ2-7; TRBD2 matches at 7 bases. Germline-derived CDR1 and CDR2 are ENHRY and SYGVKD. The CDR3 totals 14 residues. The V gene end was trimmed by 3 bases and the J gene end by 4 bases; junction bases not matched to a gene: 6.

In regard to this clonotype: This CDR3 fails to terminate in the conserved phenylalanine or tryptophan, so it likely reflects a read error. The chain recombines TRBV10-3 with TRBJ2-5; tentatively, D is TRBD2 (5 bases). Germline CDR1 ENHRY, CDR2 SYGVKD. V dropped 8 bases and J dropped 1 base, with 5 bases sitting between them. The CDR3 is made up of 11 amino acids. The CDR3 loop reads CAIGLQETQYI. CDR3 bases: TGTGCCATCGGACTCCAAGAGACCCAGTACATA.

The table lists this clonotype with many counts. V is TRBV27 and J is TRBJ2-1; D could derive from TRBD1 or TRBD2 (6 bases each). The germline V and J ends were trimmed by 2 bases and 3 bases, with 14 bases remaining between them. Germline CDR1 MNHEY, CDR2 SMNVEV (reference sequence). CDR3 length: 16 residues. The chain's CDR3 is CASSLTNGGLYNEQFF. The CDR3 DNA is TGTGCCAGCAGTTTAACTAATGGGGGGCTCTACAATGAGCAGTTCTTC.

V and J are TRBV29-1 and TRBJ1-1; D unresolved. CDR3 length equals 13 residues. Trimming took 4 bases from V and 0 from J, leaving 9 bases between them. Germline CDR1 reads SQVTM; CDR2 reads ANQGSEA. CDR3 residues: CSVVIGVNTEAFF. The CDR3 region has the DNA TGCAGCGTTGTGATAGGAGTGAACACTGAAGCTTTCTTT.

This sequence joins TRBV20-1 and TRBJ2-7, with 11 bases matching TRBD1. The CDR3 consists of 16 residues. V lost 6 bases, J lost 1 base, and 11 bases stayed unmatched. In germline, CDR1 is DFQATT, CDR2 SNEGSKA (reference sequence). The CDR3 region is CSARTGGVGKSYEQYF. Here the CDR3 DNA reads TGCAGTGCGAGGACAGGGGGCGTGGGAAAGTCCTACGAGCAGTACTTC.

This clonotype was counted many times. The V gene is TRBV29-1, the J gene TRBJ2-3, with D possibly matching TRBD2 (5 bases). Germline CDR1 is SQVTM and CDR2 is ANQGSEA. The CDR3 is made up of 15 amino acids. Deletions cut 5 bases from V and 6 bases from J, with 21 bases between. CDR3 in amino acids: CSVPRELSAGDTQYF. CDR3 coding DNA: TGCAGCGTTCCGAGGGAGCTATCGGCGGGTGATACGCAGTATTTT.

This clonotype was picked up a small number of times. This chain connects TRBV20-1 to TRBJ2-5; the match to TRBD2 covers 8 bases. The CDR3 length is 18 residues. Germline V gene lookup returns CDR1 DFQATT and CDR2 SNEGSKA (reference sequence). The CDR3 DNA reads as TGCAGGGCCCGGAGGTCTAATTCGGGGGGGAAAGCCCAAGAGACCCAGTACTTC. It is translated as CRARRSNSGGKAQETQYF.

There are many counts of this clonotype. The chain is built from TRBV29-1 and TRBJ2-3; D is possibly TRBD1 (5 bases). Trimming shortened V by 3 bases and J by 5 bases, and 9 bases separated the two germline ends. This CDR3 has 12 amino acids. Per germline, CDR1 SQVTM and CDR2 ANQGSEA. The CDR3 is CSVDAGLDTQYF. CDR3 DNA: TGCAGCGTTGACGCAGGGTTAGATACGCAGTATTTT.

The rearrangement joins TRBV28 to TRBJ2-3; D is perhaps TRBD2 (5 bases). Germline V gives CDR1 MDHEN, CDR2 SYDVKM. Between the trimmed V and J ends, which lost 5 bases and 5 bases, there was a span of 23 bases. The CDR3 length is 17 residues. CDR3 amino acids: CASSTKLLGSIVDTQYF. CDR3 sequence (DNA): TGTGCCAGCAGTACAAAGCTACTAGGTAGTATTGTAGATACGCAGTATTTT.

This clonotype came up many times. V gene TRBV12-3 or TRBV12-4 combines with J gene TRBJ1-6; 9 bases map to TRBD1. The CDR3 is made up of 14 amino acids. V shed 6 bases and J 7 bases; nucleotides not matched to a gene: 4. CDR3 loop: CASSPDRGNSPLHF. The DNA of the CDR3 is TGTGCCAGCAGCCCGGACAGGGGAAATTCACCCCTCCACTTT.

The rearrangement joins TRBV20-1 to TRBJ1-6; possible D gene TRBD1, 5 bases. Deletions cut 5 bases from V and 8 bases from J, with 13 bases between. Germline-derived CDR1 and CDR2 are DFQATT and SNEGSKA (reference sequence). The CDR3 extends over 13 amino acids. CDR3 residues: CSAGGRKDSPLHF. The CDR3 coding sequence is TGCAGTGCTGGGGGACGGAAAGATTCACCCCTCCACTTT.

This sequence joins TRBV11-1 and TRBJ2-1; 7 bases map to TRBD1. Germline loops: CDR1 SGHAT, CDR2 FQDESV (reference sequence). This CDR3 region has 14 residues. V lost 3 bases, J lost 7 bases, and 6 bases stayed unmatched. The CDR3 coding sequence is TGTGCCAGCAGCTTTGGCAGGGGGAATAATGAGCAGTTCTTC. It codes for CASSFGRGNNEQFF.

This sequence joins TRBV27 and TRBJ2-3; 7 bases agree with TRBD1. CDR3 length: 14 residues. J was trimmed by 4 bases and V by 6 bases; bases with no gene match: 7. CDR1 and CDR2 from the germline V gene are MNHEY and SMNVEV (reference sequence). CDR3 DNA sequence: TGTGCCAGCAGAACCGGGACAGCCCCAGATACGCAGTATTTT. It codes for CASRTGTAPDTQYF.

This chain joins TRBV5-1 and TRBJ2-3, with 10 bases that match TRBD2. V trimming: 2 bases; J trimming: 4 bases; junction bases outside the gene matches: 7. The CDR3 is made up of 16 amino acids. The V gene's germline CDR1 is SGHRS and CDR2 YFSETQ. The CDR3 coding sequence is TGCGCCAGCAGCTTCGGACTAGCGGCCCCCTCAGATACGCAGTATTTT. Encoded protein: CASSFGLAAPSDTQYF.

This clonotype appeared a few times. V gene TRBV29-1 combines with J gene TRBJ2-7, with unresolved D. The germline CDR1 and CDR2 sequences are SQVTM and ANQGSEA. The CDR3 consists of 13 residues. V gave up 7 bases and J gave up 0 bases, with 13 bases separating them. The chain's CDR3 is CSEHALSSYEQYF. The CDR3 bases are TGCAGCGAACATGCGCTAAGCTCCTACGAGCAGTACTTC.

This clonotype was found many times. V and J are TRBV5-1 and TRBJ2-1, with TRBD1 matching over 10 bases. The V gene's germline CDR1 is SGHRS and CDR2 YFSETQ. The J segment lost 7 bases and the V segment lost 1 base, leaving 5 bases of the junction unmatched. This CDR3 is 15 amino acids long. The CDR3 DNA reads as TGCGCCAGCAGCTTGCCCGGGACAGGGGCGAATGAGCAGTTCTTC. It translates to CASSLPGTGANEQFF.

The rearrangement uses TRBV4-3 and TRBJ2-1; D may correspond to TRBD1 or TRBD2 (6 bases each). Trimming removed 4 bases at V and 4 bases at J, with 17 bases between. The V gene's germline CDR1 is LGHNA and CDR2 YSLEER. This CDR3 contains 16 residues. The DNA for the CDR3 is TGCGCCAGCAGCCGTCTGAGGGGGACTCAATACAATGAGCAGTTCTTC. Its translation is CASSRLRGTQYNEQFF.

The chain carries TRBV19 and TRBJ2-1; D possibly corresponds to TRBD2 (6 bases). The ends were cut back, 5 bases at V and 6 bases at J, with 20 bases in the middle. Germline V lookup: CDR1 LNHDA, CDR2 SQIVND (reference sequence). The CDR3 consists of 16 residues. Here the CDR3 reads CASSHTTSRIGNEQFF. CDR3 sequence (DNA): TGTGCCAGTAGTCATACAACTAGCCGGATAGGCAATGAGCAGTTCTTC.

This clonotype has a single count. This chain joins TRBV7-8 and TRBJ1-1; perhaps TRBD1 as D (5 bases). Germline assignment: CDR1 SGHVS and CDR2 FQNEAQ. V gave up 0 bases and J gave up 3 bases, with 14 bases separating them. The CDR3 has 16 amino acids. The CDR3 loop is CASSLALLRGDTEAFF. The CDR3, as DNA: TGTGCCAGCAGCTTAGCTCTCCTGAGAGGGGACACTGAAGCTTTCTTT.

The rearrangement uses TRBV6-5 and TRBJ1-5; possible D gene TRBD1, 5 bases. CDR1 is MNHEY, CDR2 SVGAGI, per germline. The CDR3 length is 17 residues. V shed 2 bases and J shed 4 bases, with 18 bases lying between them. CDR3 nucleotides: TGTGCCAGCAGTTACGGCGACGGGGGGAGAACAAATCAGCCCCAGCATTTT. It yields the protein CASSYGDGGRTNQPQHF.

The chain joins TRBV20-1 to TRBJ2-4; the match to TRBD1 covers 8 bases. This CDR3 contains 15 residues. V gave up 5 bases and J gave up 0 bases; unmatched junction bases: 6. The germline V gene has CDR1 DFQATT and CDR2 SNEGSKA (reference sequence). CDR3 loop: CSAGRTGLAKNIQYF. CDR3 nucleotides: TGCAGTGCTGGGAGGACAGGGCTAGCCAAAAACATTCAGTACTTC.

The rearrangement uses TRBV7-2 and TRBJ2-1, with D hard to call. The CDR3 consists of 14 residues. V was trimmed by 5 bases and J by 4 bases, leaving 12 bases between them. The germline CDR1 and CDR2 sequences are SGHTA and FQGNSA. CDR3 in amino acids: CASSPSSRYNEQFF. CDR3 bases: TGTGCCAGCAGCCCGAGCTCTCGATACAATGAGCAGTTCTTC.

The CDR3 protein is CASSYSLWTSGRYNEQFF. In DNA, the CDR3 is TGTGCCAGCAGTTACTCCCTCTGGACTAGCGGAAGATACAATGAGCAGTTCTTC. The chain is built from TRBV6-5 and TRBJ2-1; TRBD2 matches at 10 bases. V was clipped by 0 bases and J by 4 bases; unmatched bases: 9. The CDR3 is 18 residues long. CDR1 MNHEY and CDR2 SVGAGI come from the germline V gene.

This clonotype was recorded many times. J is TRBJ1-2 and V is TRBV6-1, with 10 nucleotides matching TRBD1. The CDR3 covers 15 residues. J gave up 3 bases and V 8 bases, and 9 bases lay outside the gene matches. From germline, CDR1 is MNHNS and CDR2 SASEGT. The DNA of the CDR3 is TGTGCCAGCCGCCCCCAAGGGACAGGGGACTATGGCTACACCTTC. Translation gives CASRPQGTGDYGYTF.

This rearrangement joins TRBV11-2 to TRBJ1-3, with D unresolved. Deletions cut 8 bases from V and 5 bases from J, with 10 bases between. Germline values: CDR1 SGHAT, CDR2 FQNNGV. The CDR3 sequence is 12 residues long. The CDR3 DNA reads TGTGCCAGCCACAGCCCCCGAAACACCATATATTTT. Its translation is CASHSPRNTIYF.

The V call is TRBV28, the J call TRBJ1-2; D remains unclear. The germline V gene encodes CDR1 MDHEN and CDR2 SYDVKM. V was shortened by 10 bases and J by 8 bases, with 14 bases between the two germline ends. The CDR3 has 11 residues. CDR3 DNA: TGTGCCACCTTTCTACCCGGGGGCTACACCTTC. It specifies CATFLPGGYTF.

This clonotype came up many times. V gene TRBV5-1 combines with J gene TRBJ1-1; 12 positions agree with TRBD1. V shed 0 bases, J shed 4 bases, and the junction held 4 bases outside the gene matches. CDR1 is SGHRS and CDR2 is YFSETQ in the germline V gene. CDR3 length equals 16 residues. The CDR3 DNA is TGCGCCAGCAGCTTGGCAGGGACAGGGGGCATCACTGAAGCTTTCTTT. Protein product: CASSLAGTGGITEAFF.